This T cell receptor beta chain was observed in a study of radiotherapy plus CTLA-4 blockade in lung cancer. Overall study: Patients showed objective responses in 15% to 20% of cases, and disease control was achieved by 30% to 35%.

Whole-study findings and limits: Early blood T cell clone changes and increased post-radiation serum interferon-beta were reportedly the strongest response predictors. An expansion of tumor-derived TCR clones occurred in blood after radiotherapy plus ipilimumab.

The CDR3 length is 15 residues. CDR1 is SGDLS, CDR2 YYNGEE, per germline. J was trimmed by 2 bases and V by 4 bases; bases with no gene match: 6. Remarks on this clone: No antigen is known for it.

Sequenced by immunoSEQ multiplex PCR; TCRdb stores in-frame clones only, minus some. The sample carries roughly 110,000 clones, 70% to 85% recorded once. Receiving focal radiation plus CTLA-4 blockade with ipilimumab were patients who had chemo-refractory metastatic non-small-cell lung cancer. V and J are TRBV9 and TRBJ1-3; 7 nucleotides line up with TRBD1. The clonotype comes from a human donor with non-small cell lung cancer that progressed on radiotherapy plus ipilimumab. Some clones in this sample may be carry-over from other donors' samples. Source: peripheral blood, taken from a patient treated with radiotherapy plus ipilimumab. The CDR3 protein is CASSPRQGPGNTIYF. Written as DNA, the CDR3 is TGTGCCAGCAGCCCCCGACAGGGACCTGGAAACACCATATATTTT.